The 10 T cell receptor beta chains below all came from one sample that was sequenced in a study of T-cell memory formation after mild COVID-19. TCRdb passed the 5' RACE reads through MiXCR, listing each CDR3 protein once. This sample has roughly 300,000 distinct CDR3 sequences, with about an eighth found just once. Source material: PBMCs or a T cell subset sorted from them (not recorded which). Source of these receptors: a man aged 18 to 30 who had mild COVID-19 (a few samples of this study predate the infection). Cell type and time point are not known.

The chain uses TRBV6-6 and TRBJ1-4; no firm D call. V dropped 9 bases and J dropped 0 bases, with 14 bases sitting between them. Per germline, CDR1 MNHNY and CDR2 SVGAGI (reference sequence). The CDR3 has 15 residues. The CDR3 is CARTETSATNEKLFF. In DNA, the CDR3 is TGTGCCAGAACAGAAACAAGTGCAACTAATGAAAAACTGTTTTTT.

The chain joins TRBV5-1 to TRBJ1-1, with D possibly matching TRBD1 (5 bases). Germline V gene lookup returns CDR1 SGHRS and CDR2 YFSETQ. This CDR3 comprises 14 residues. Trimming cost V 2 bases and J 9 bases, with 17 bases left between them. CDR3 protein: CASSFTDSPRKAFF. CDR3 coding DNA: TGCGCCAGCAGCTTTACTGACAGTCCCCGGAAAGCTTTCTTT.

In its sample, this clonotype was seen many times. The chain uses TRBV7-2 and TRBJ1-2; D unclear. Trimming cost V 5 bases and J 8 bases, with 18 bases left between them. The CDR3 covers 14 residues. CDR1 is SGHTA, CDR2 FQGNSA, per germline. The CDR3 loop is CASSPRWEGGGYTF. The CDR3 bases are TGTGCCAGCAGCCCCCGATGGGAGGGCGGAGGCTACACCTTC.

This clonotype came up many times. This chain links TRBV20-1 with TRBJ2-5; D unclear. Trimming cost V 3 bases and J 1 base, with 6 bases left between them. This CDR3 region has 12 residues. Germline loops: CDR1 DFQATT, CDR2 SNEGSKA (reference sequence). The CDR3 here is CSASPVQETQYF. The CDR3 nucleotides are TGCAGTGCTAGTCCAGTCCAAGAGACCCAGTACTTC.

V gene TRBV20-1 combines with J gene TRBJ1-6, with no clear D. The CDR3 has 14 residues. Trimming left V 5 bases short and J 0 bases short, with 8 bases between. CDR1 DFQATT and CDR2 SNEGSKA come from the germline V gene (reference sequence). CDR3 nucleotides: TGCAGTGCTGAACAGAGCTCCTATAATTCACCCCTCCACTTT. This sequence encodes CSAEQSSYNSPLHF.

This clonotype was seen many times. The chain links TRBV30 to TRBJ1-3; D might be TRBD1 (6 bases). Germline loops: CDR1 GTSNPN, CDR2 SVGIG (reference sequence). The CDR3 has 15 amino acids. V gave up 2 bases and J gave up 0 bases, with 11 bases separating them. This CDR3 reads CAWSRGAISGNTIYF. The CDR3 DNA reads TGTGCCTGGAGTAGGGGGGCCATCTCTGGAAACACCATATATTTT.

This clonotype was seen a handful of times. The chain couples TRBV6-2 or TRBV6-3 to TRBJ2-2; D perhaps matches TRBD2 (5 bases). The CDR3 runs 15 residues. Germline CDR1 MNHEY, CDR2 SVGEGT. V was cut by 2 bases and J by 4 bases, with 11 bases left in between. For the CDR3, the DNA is TGTGCCAGCAGTTACAAGGGTGAGGGCACCGGGGAGCTGTTTTTT. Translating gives CASSYKGEGTGELFF.

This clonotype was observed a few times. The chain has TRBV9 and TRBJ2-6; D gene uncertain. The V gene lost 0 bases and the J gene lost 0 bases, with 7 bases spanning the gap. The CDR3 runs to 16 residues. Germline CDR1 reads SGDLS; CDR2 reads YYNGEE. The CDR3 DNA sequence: TGTGCCAGCAGCGTAGAGGGCCGCTCTGGGGCCAACGTCCTGACTTTC. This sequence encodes CASSVEGRSGANVLTF.

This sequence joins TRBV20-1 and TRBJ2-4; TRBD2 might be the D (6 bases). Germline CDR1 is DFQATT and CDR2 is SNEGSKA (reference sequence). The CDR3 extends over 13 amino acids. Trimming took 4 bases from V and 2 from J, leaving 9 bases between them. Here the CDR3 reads CSAMGRTKNIQYF. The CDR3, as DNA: TGCAGTGCTATGGGGAGGACCAAAAACATTCAGTACTTC.

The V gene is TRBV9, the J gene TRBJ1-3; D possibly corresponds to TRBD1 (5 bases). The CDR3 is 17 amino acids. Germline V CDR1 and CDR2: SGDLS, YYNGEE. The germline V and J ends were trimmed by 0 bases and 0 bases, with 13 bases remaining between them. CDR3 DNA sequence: TGTGCCAGCAGCGTAGAAATGGGACCGAGCTCTGGAAACACCATATATTTT. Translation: CASSVEMGPSSGNTIYF.